These 29 T cell receptor beta chains originate from one sample sequenced in a study of T cells after yellow fever vaccination. TCRdb re-derived calls from the 5' RACE reads in MiXCR, one entry per CDR3 protein. The table has about 500,000 distinct CDR3 sequences, roughly a sixth seen once. Sequencing was performed on PBMCs, taken 5 to 6 days after the first yellow fever vaccination. Every receptor here comes from a man aged 18 to 29 who received the YFV17D yellow fever vaccine.

This clonotype showed up just a few times. The chain carries TRBV7-2 and TRBJ2-7; 9 bases are shared with TRBD1. With 1 base clipped from V and 3 bases from J, the junction kept 4 bases outside the gene matches. This CDR3 is 15 amino acids long. Germline V gene sequence: CDR1 SGHTA, CDR2 FQGNSA. The CDR3 loop is CASSLGGQGYYEQYF. The CDR3 DNA sequence: TGTGCCAGCAGCTTAGGGGGACAGGGTTACTACGAGCAGTACTTC.

This clonotype was counted a few times. This rearrangement joins TRBV7-3 to TRBJ2-2; D is perhaps TRBD1 or TRBD2 (6 bases each). Trimming removed 7 bases at V and 5 bases at J, with 20 bases between. This CDR3 spans 16 amino acids. Germline loops: CDR1 SGHTA, CDR2 FQGTGA. The CDR3 sequence: CASTSVGGPGTGELFF. The CDR3 coding sequence is TGTGCCAGCACCTCGGTAGGGGGGCCGGGGACCGGGGAGCTGTTTTTT.

This chain uses TRBV5-6 with TRBJ1-2, with 10 bases that match TRBD1. The CDR3 spans 13 residues. Trimming took 7 bases from V and 8 from J; bases not matched to a gene: 8. Germline V gene data show CDR1 as SGHDT and CDR2 as YYEEEE. In DNA form, the CDR3 reads TGTGCCAGCGGTGGACAGGGGGTTTACGGCTACACCTTC. Translation gives CASGGQGVYGYTF.

The chain is built from TRBV13 and TRBJ2-1, with TRBD2 identical over 7 bases. The CDR3 loop spans 17 amino acids. J lost 0 bases, V lost 3 bases, and 8 bases had no gene match. The V gene's germline CDR1 is PRHDT and CDR2 FYEKMQ (reference sequence). The CDR3 sequence is CASSFLGGGASYNEQFF. In DNA form, the CDR3 reads TGTGCCAGCAGCTTTCTCGGCGGGGGAGCCTCCTACAATGAGCAGTTCTTC.

This clonotype occurred a few times. The CDR3 sequence: CASSYGRPIREQYV. The CDR3 DNA reads TGTGCCAGCAGTTACGGACGGCCGATACGCGAGCAGTACGTC. The chain uses TRBV6-5 and TRBJ2-7; no reliable D call. Trimming pared 2 bases from V and 6 bases from J, leaving 14 bases between. Germline assignment: CDR1 MNHEY and CDR2 SVGAGI. The CDR3 consists of 14 residues.

This clonotype was recorded a few times. The chain links TRBV14 to TRBJ1-4, with D hard to call. Trimming stripped 5 bases from V and 5 bases from J, with 15 bases between. This CDR3 has 15 amino acids. Germline CDR1 SGHDN, CDR2 FVKESK. The CDR3 spells CASSALIGRNEKLFF. The CDR3 DNA follows: TGTGCCAGCAGCGCATTAATAGGGAGAAATGAAAAACTGTTTTTT.

The chain employs TRBV23-1 and TRBJ2-3; TRBD1 is a possible D gene (7 bases). TRBV23-1 is an ORF for which the function is uncertain. This CDR3 is built from 17 residues. V lost 3 bases to trimming and J lost 0 bases, with 16 bases between them. CDR3 protein: CASSQQQGGPSTDTQYF. The CDR3 DNA is TGCGCCAGCAGTCAGCAGCAGGGGGGCCCTAGCACAGATACGCAGTATTTT.

This clonotype showed up just a few times. This chain joins TRBV7-2 and TRBJ2-7; D gene uncertain. V dropped 3 bases and J dropped 5 bases, with 11 bases sitting between them. The CDR3 extends over 13 amino acids. Germline V lookup: CDR1 SGHTA, CDR2 FQGNSA. The CDR3 reads CASSFAFRHEQYV. The DNA for the CDR3 is TGTGCCAGCAGCTTTGCCTTTAGACACGAGCAGTACGTC.

In this sample, this clonotype turned up a few times. J is TRBJ2-1 and V is TRBV7-2; tentatively, D is TRBD2 (6 bases). Between the trimmed V and J ends, which lost 3 bases and 6 bases, there was a span of 9 bases. Germline CDR1 and CDR2: SGHTA and FQGNSA. The CDR3 loop spans 13 amino acids. CDR3 sequence: CASSFGEANEQFF. Here the CDR3 DNA reads TGTGCCAGCAGCTTCGGGGAGGCCAATGAGCAGTTCTTC.

This clonotype has just a few counts. The rearrangement joins TRBV6-5 to TRBJ2-5, with TRBD2 as a possible D gene (6 bases). The CDR3 loop spans 12 amino acids. Trimming removed 5 bases at V and 5 bases at J, with 9 bases between. The germline gives CDR1 MNHEY, CDR2 SVGAGI. CDR3 in amino acids: CASSGTAETQYF. The CDR3 DNA sequence: TGTGCCAGCAGTGGGACTGCCGAGACCCAGTACTTC.

Ten or more counts support this clonotype. The chain recombines TRBV20-1 with TRBJ2-5; 8 bases are a match to TRBD2. The CDR3 length is 14 residues. The junction had 5 bases not matched to a gene; V was cut back by 0 bases and J by 5 bases. CDR1 and CDR2 (germline): DFQATT, SNEGSKA (reference sequence). Written as DNA, the CDR3 is TGCAGTGCTAGAGATCGGGAGGGGTGGGAGACCCAGTACTTC. Translating it yields CSARDREGWETQYF.

This clonotype was seen a handful of times. This chain joins TRBV12-3 or TRBV12-4 and TRBJ2-7, with TRBD1 matching over 9 bases. This CDR3 has 14 amino acids. Losses at the gene ends were 3 bases for V and 6 bases for J; bases not matched to a gene: 6. This CDR3 is CASSLLGQGGEQYV. The CDR3 region has the DNA TGTGCCAGCAGTTTGCTGGGACAGGGAGGCGAGCAGTACGTC.

This clonotype was detected a few times. The chain links TRBV5-1 to TRBJ1-1, with TRBD1 matching 7 bases. After removal of 4 bases from V and 10 bases from J, the junction contained 10 bases not matched to a gene. The CDR3 covers 13 residues. Germline CDR1 is SGHRS and CDR2 is YFSETQ. The CDR3 DNA reads TGCGCCAGCAGCGTTGGGACAGTCAGGCGAGCTTTCTTT. This codes for CASSVGTVRRAFF.

There are a few counts of this clonotype. The rearrangement joins TRBV6-5 to TRBJ1-4; maybe TRBD1 (6 bases). Germline values: CDR1 MNHEY, CDR2 SVGAGI. CDR3 length equals 16 residues. The V gene lost 0 bases and the J gene lost 2 bases, with 10 bases spanning the gap. The CDR3 DNA follows: TGTGCCAGCAGTTACTCAGGGACATATACTAATGAAAAACTGTTTTTT. Encoded protein: CASSYSGTYTNEKLFF.

The chain links TRBV6-1 to TRBJ1-4; possible D gene TRBD1, 6 bases. With 11 bases removed from V and 0 bases from J, the gap between germline ends came to 19 bases. Germline CDR1 is MNHNS and CDR2 is SASEGT. The CDR3 loop spans 16 amino acids. CDR3 sequence: CAAGEGGLATNEKLFF. CDR3 in DNA: TGTGCCGCCGGTGAGGGGGGCCTAGCAACTAATGAAAAACTGTTTTTT.

The CDR3 DNA reads TGCGCCAGCAGCTTCAAGCGGGGGGGCTCAGATACGCAGTATTTT. Its translation is CASSFKRGGSDTQYF. The chain links TRBV5-1 to TRBJ2-3; TRBD2 aligns across 10 bases. The CDR3 has 15 amino acids. V lost 2 bases and J lost 4; bases outside the gene matches: 4. Germline V gives CDR1 SGHRS, CDR2 YFSETQ.

This clonotype was detected only a few times. The rearrangement links TRBV24-1 to TRBJ2-1; D possibly corresponds to TRBD1 (6 bases). The germline V gene has CDR1 KGHDR and CDR2 SFDVKD. The length of the CDR3 is 13 residues. V was shortened by 5 bases and J by 8 bases, with 12 bases between the two germline ends. The CDR3 nucleotides read TGTGCCACCAGTGCTACACCAGGGGATGAGCAGTTCTTC. Translation gives CATSATPGDEQFF.

This clonotype was observed a few times. This chain connects TRBV7-8 to TRBJ2-3, with 9 bases that match TRBD2. This CDR3 comprises 20 residues. Germline CDR1 reads SGHVS; CDR2 reads FQNEAQ. Trimming at V came to 5 bases and at J to 0 bases, leaving 18 bases not matched to a gene. CDR3 in DNA: TGTGCCAGCAGCCTACCCGCTGGGCTAGCGGGGAGCCTTAGCACAGATACGCAGTATTTT. This codes for CASSLPAGLAGSLSTDTQYF.

The chain couples TRBV14 to TRBJ2-3; perhaps D is TRBD1 or TRBD2 (5 bases each). Per germline, CDR1 SGHDN and CDR2 FVKESK. The CDR3 contains 16 residues. Trimming left V 4 bases short and J 1 base short, with 15 bases between. CDR3 in DNA: TGTGCCAGCAGCCGGAGGCCGGGACGGGGCACAGATACGCAGTATTTT. Translated: CASSRRPGRGTDTQYF.

This clonotype was seen only a few times. The genes are TRBV20-1 and TRBJ1-3, with a tentative D call TRBD1 (5 bases). The CDR3 is made up of 14 amino acids. Germline loops: CDR1 DFQATT, CDR2 SNEGSKA (reference sequence). The germline V and J ends were trimmed by 0 bases and 2 bases, with 8 bases remaining between them. The CDR3 DNA is TGCAGTGCTAGAGATGGGGGAGCTGGAAACACCATATATTTT. Its translation: CSARDGGAGNTIYF.

In this sample, this clonotype turned up many times. The chain links TRBV5-6 to TRBJ1-1; D not resolved. This CDR3 has 12 amino acids. Deletions cut 4 bases from V and 8 bases from J, with 12 bases between. The germline V gene has CDR1 SGHDT and CDR2 YYEEEE. The CDR3: CASSPRGGEAFF. The CDR3 DNA is TGTGCCAGCAGCCCCCGGGGAGGAGAAGCTTTCTTT. Variable domain in full (rest from reference TRBV5-6 and TRBJ1-1): DAGVTQSPTHLIKTRGQQVTLRCSPKSGHDTVSWYQQALGQGPQFIFQYYEEEERQRGNFPDRFSGHQFPNYSSELNVNALLLGDSALYLCASSPRGGEAFFGQGTRLTVV.

This clonotype was counted at least ten times. The chain links TRBV20-1 to TRBJ1-2; no clear D. Trimming stripped 4 bases from V and 7 bases from J, with 13 bases between. The length of the CDR3 is 12 residues. Germline V CDR1 and CDR2: DFQATT, SNEGSKA (reference sequence). This CDR3 reads CSANPDFGGYTF. The CDR3 DNA follows: TGCAGTGCTAACCCAGATTTTGGTGGCTACACCTTC.

This clonotype was observed a few times. This rearrangement joins TRBV4-2 to TRBJ2-3, with 12 bases lining up with TRBD2. CDR3 length: 16 amino acids. Trimming at V came to 1 base and at J to 2 bases, leaving 1 base not matched to a gene. The germline V gene encodes CDR1 LGHNA and CDR2 YNFKEQ. CDR3 region: CASSQGTSGATDTQYF. In DNA form, the CDR3 reads TGTGCCAGCAGCCAAGGGACTAGCGGGGCCACAGATACGCAGTATTTT.

This clonotype was detected a few times. DNA for the CDR3: TGCAGCGCGAGGGCGGGCAGGGGGGAGACCCAGTACTTC. Translated, it gives CSARAGRGETQYF. This rearrangement joins TRBV20-1 to TRBJ2-5, with TRBD1 identical over 7 bases. The germline CDR1 and CDR2 sequences are DFQATT and SNEGSKA (reference sequence). The CDR3 loop spans 13 amino acids.

This clonotype was found a few times. The chain uses TRBV7-9 and TRBJ2-3; tentative D call: TRBD2 (5 bases). CDR3 length equals 14 residues. V was shortened by 2 bases and J by 4 bases, with 10 bases between the two germline ends. CDR1 and CDR2 (germline): SEHNR, FQNEAQ (reference sequence). CDR3: CASSLYERADTQYF. As DNA, the CDR3 is TGTGCCAGCAGCTTATACGAGAGGGCAGATACGCAGTATTTT.

The rearrangement joins TRBV2 to TRBJ2-3; D tentatively fits TRBD1 or TRBD2 (5 bases each). Trimming stripped 4 bases from V and 4 bases from J, with 12 bases between. The CDR3 runs 14 residues. The germline V gene encodes CDR1 SNHLY and CDR2 FYNNEI. The CDR3 sequence: CASSGDREADTQYF. The CDR3 nucleotides read TGTGCCAGCAGTGGGGACCGGGAAGCAGATACGCAGTATTTT.

The chain employs TRBV12-5 and TRBJ2-2; D is unclear. The ends were cut back, 4 bases at V and 4 bases at J, with 10 bases in the middle. This CDR3 region has 14 residues. Germline V gene data show CDR1 as LGHNT and CDR2 as FRNRAP. This CDR3 reads CASGSQVLTGELFF. CDR3 DNA: TGTGCTAGTGGTTCCCAGGTGCTCACCGGGGAGCTGTTTTTT.

The chain uses TRBV15 and TRBJ2-3; 8 nucleotides line up with TRBD1. The V segment lost 1 base and the J segment 8 bases; nucleotides outside the gene matches: 5. The CDR3 runs 14 residues. Germline V CDR1 and CDR2: LNHNV, YYDKDF (reference sequence). The CDR3 DNA follows: TGTGCCACCAGCAGAGCAGGGGGCCCAGTTACGCAGTATTTT. It yields the protein CATSRAGGPVTQYF.

The chain combines TRBV5-1 with TRBJ2-7, with 9 nucleotides matching TRBD1. The CDR3 extends over 15 amino acids. Germline V gene lookup returns CDR1 SGHRS and CDR2 YFSETQ. Trimming at V came to 1 base and at J to 1 base, leaving 3 bases not matched to a gene. The CDR3 here is CASSLTGQGSYEQYV. CDR3 in DNA: TGCGCCAGCAGCTTGACGGGACAGGGTTCCTACGAGCAGTACGTC.